Listed here is a single T cell receptor (beta chain). The specificity of this receptor is unknown. Germline and junction disagree at one end, which may indicate a read error. The data derive from a study of CD8+CD57+ T cells in acquired aplastic anemia (dated by TCRdb to the late 2010s). In the study overall: Extracted DNA from sorted CD4+ and CD8+ cells averaged around 3.3 ug, ranging from roughly 0.17 to 27.4 ug. Mean read counts for healthy donor samples were about 9.8 million for CD4+ cells and roughly 12 million for CD8+ cells. Broader findings and caveats from the paper: Between patients and healthy controls, no significant difference in CD8+ Simpson's diversity was found (P=0.060). Although around 30 CD8+ CDR3 sequences were shared by patients and controls, these sequences appeared highly expressed in patients and within the immunodominant clones of patients.

TCR beta VDJ combination and CDR3 sequence profiling used genomic DNA as the template. TCR repertoire sequencing was run on an Illumina HiSeq 2000. The authors' analysis ran thus. TRBV/TRBJ rearrangement plots, CDR3 size and DJ length profiles, and Simpson's diversity index were used to assess repertoires. The immunodominant clone was defined as the most abundant DNA sequence in deep sequencing data. CDR3 amino acid sequences were screened for sharing across subjects and compared with published repertoires and the VDJdb database. TCRdb redid the processing of the public reads, applying fastp at Q25 and MiXCR, and retained in-frame beta chains. CDR3 protein duplicates are merged, each entry listing the most common genes and DNA. TCRdb, not the original authors, processed these V and J calls. The sample table holds hundreds of thousands of distinct CDR3 sequences, of which 65% to 80% were seen once. The ten largest clones represent approximately 4% of the sample.

From a lookup of the germline V gene (reference sequence), CDR1 and CDR2 are LNHNV and YYDKDF. From cysteine to phenylalanine, the CDR3 is 16 amino acids long. Kept here is only the CDR3 DNA, which spans 48 bases and is read in frame from base 1. The study deep-sequenced TCR repertoires of sorted CD4+ and CD8+ blood T cells from severe aplastic anemia patients and healthy subjects. Ficoll-Paque density gradient centrifugation was used to isolate peripheral blood mononuclear cells. CD4+ and CD8+ T cells were sorted by FACS or magnetic beads before DNA extraction. The origin of this receptor is a human donor in good health, serving as a control. The chain links TRBV15 with TRBJ1-5, with TRBD1 tentatively as D gene (5 bases match). The sample comprised sorted CD4+, CD8+, or CD8+CD57+ T cells (not recorded which) from PBMCs. The CDR3 protein is CASSCPWVGGEQPQHF. The nucleotide sequence reads TGTGCCAGCAGCTGTCCCTGGGTGGGGGGGGAGCAGCCCCAGCATTTT.